Below, 2 T cell receptor beta chains from the same sample are listed, as sequenced in a study of regulatory T cells in long-lasting Graves disease. Library construction for TCR beta used iRepertoire HTBI primers and Arm-PCR of CDR3 regions. In TCRdb, the multiplex PCR reads were re-called with MiXCR into one record per CDR3 protein. The repertoire consists of a few hundred thousand distinct CDR3 sequences, with roughly 12% occurring once and the leading ten covering 10%. The time point denotes: newly diagnosed GD, antithyroid drugs for less than 3 months. PBMC-extracted RNA yielded the TCR library. The sample was also reused in another study, on T cells in Graves' hyperthyroidism and ophthalmopathy.

This sample comprised peripheral blood mononuclear cells (PBMCs), obtained at new diagnosis, from a patient treated with antithyroid drugs. All receptors derive from a man aged 25-45 years with Graves disease.

The chain couples TRBV6-2 or TRBV6-3 to TRBJ2-1; possibly TRBD2 for D (5 bases). The germline gives CDR1 MNHEY, CDR2 SVGEGT. V gave up 5 bases and J gave up 4 bases, with 18 bases separating them. This CDR3 is 16 amino acids long. The CDR3 region has the DNA TGTGCCAGCAGTGCCATAACGACAAGACTATACAATGAGCAGTTCTTC. Translated: CASSAITTRLYNEQFF.

This clonotype has just a few counts. The V call is TRBV29-1, the J call TRBJ2-3; the D is unclear. This CDR3 spans 12 amino acids. With 6 bases removed from V and 0 bases from J, the gap between germline ends came to 7 bases. Per the germline V gene, CDR1 is SQVTM and CDR2 is ANQGSEA. This chain's CDR3 is CSVYASTDTQYF. For the CDR3, the DNA is TGCAGCGTCTACGCAAGCACAGATACGCAGTATTTT.